This T cell receptor (beta chain) was recovered during a study of blood T cell repertoires in COVID-19 (dated by TCRdb to the early 2020s). For the study in its entirety: Samples from collaborators originated in the United States, Italy and Spain and spanned both the acute and convalescent phases of COVID-19. The samples were drawn from two sources: the first 160 participants of the ongoing ImmuneRACE study, and 1,000 to 1,500 subjects contributed by 6 global collaborators. The dataset comprised deeply sampled blood TCRbeta repertoires from subjects exposed to, actively infected with, or recovered from COVID-19. HLA class I and class II types, where available, came from metadata supplied by the sample provider rather than from assay-based typing. The material from the prospective study consisted of cDNA or gDNA derived from T cells, B-cell-depleted T cells, or PBMCs. The repertoires were released in a freely available public database meant as a resource for research on the immune response to SARS-CoV-2. Nearly every sample came with metadata listing a de-identified subject ID, COVID-19 status, age in years and sex. Broader findings and caveats from the paper: How much clinical and demographic metadata was included differed by source and by participant, and the metadata was provided uncurated.

Enrolling through a virtual design, the prospective study's participants ranged in age from roughly 18 to 90 years and lived across 24 United States geographic areas. To assign participants to cohorts, the prospective study relied on clinical history that participants themselves reported in a screening survey and a study questionnaire. ImmuneRACE Cohort 3 recovered participants were defined by two consecutive negative NP/OP PCR tests, healthcare professional clearance, or symptom resolution. Mobile phlebotomists in the prospective study collected whole blood, serum and a nasopharyngeal or oropharyngeal swab from every participant. Prospective study participants could optionally give additional blood draws and questionnaires over an approximately two-month period. Before DNA extraction, blood samples from the prospective study were shipped at room temperature or frozen. The immunoSEQ Assay, a bias-controlled multiplex PCR, was used to amplify TCRbeta CDR3 regions from genomic DNA. On the study's bioinformatics: Within the assay, amplification of reference gene primers was used to estimate how many nucleated cells each sample contained. Sequence reads were collapsed and filtered to measure the absolute abundance of every unique TCRbeta CDR3 rearrangement. For each sample, productive Simpson clonality was calculated by taking the square root of Simpson's diversity index across productive rearrangements. As stored in TCRdb, this immuneACCESS dataset retains in-frame rearrangements with V and J assigned. A fraction of the clones does not appear; measured against another copy, unresolved V genes explain less than half of the discrepancy, and the remainder lacks a known reason. V, J and clone size derive from that table, while D and trimming were established from the DNA sequence. The sample table holds roughly 180,000 clones, of which more than 75% were seen once. The biggest ten clones account for around 8.6% of the sample.

The table lists this clone with a count of one. Its antigen has not been determined. Base qualities are missing; no much larger clone stands one base away. Other DNA sequences in the same sample also yield this CDR3. The specimen was PBMCs or T cells enriched from blood (not recorded which). The origin of this receptor is a woman aged 30 to 39 who had recovered from COVID-19.

CDR3 protein: CASSPRTGDQETQYF. In nucleotides, the sequence is TGTGCCAGCAGCCCCCGGACAGGGGACCAAGAGACCCAGTACTTC. The chain employs TRBV11-3 and TRBJ2-5; 9 central nucleotides agree with TRBD1. CDR1 SGHNT and CDR2 YENEEA are derived from the germline V gene. The junction shows trimming of 5 bases on V and 0 bases on J, and the gene matches do not reach 4 bases of it. From cysteine to phenylalanine, the CDR3 is 15 amino acids long. CDR3 DNA only is kept here, 45 bases in frame from base 1.